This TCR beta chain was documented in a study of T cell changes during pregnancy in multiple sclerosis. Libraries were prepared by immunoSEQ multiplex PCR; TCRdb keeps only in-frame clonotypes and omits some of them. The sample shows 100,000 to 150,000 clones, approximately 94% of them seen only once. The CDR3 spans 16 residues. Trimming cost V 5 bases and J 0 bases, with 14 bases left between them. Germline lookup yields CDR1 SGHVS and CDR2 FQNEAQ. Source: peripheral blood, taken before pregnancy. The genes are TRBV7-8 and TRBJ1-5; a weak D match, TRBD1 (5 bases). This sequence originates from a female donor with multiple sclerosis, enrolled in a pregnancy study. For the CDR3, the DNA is TGTGCCAGCAGCCAAACGACAGTCTATAGCAATCAGCCCCAGCATTTT. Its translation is CASSQTTVYSNQPQHF.